Reported below is one T cell receptor beta chain. Its cognate antigen is unknown. V trimming: 0 bases; J trimming: 4 bases; junction bases outside the gene matches: 11. CDR3 length equals 18 residues. Germline V CDR1 and CDR2: LNHNV, YYDKDF (reference sequence). This entry is derived from a study of identical twins. General study results and limits: Conclusions rested on cross-sectional statistics rather than following the same donors. Abundant cord blood beta clonotypes carried fewer insertions; memory repertoires showed none. Sequences that were beta out-of-frame showed weaker excess twin sharing.

Unique molecular identifiers were present on the cDNA, which also gained a universal primer site by template switching. Using its own MiXCR run on the 5' RACE reads, TCRdb lists one record per CDR3 protein. The sample holds fewer than 350,000 distinct CDR3 sequences, more than 6.5% seen once. The same sample was also used in a study of yellow fever vaccine responses in identical twins.

This sequence joins TRBV15 and TRBJ2-1; 8 bases are a match to TRBD2. This sequence was found in a woman between 18 and 29 years old in good health. The sequencing input was memory (CD45RO+) T cells sorted from blood. CDR3 region: CATSRDRGAGVRYNEQFF. The CDR3 DNA is TGTGCCACCAGCAGAGATCGGGGAGCGGGGGTTCGGTACAATGAGCAGTTCTTC.